The present TCR beta chain was sequenced within a study of cytomegalovirus exposure and HLA in healthy donors. The CDR3 sequence is 13 residues long. The V gene's germline CDR1 is SQVTM and CDR2 ANQGSEA. Trimming stripped 4 bases from V and 4 bases from J, with 11 bases between. PCR used 60 Vbeta primers and 13 Jbeta primers. Repertoires were generated with immunoSEQ multiplex PCR, while TCRdb's copy carries only in-frame clones and drops some. The sample has 150,000 to 200,000 clones, around 83% seen once. The source is a woman between 50 and 59 years old in good health and CMV-seropositive. The sample taken for sequencing was PBMCs. The chain has TRBV29-1 and TRBJ2-1; TRBD1 is a possible D gene (6 bases). The CDR3 coding sequence is TGCAGCGTTGGGGGGCCTTTATACAATGAGCAGTTCTTC. Encoded protein: CSVGGPLYNEQFF.